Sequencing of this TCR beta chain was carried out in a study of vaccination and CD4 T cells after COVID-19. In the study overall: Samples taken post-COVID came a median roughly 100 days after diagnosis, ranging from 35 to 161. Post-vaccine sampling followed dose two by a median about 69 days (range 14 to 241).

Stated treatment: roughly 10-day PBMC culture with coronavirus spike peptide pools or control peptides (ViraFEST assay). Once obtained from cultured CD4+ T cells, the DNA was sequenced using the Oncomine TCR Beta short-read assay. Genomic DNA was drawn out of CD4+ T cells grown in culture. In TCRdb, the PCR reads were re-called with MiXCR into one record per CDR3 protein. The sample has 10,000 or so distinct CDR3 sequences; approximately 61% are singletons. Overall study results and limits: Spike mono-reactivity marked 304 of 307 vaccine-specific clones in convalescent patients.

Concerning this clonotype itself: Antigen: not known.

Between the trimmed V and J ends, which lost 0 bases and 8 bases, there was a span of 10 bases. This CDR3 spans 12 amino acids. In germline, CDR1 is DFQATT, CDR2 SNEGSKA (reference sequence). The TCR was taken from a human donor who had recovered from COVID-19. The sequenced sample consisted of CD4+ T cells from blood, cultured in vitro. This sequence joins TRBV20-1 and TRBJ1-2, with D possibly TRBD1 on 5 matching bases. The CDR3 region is CSARDSGHGYTF. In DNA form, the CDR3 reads TGCAGTGCTAGAGATTCAGGGCACGGCTACACCTTC.